This T cell receptor beta chain came from a study of graft-versus-host responses after intestinal transplantation. Across the study: Multivisceral, liver-intestinal, or isolated intestinal transplants were received by the recipients. Every one of the recipients received anti-thymocyte globulin induction and afterwards took tacrolimus and steroids for around 3 years.

Study outcomes and limitations: GvH clones were identified in recipient marrow, with some first appearing in ileum or blood. Where graft-donor T cell macrochimerism was present, patients had high graft-versus-host to host-versus-graft clonal ratios in allografts.

Of note for this clone: Its antigen is still unknown.

The ends were cut back, 0 bases at V and 7 bases at J, with 18 bases in the middle. Germline loops: CDR1 PRHDT, CDR2 FYEKMQ (reference sequence). CDR3 size: 17 residues. Profiling relied on immunoSEQ multiplex PCR, and the TCRdb table lists in-frame clones only, not all of them. The sample records around 100,000 clones, more than 85% being singletons. Sequencing was performed on unstimulated CD4+ T cells sorted from spleen or lymph node cells, taken before transplant. This receptor was taken from a human donor who was the organ donor for an intestinal transplant. This chain links TRBV13 with TRBJ1-4; D not resolved. CDR3: CASSLGGQVWRGEKLFF. Written as DNA, the CDR3 is TGTGCCAGCAGCTTAGGTGGGCAGGTTTGGCGGGGTGAAAAACTGTTTTTT.